Following are 26 T cell receptor beta chains from one sample sequenced in a study of T cells in Graves' hyperthyroidism and ophthalmopathy. Amplified TCR beta CDR3 regions derived from RNA transcripts. The TCR CDR3 was amplified in a first-round RT-PCR using the HTBI primer set. One entry per CDR3 protein results from TCRdb running MiXCR on the multiplex PCR reads. The data hold about 500,000 distinct CDR3 sequences, with over 35% observed a single time. The source material was peripheral blood or thyroid tissue (not recorded which). The receptors were gathered from an adult woman with Graves' disease, either hyperthyroidism or ophthalmopathy (not recorded which).

This clonotype was seen a few times. The chain joins TRBV7-8 to TRBJ2-6; 8 bases match TRBD1. CDR3 length: 23 residues. Germline V lookup: CDR1 SGHVS, CDR2 FQNEAQ. V was pared by 5 bases and J by 1 base, with 25 bases of the junction left unmatched. The DNA for the CDR3 is TGTGCCAGCAGCCCAGTCCGCCCATACAGACAGGGGAATCCCGGGTCTGGGGCCAACGTCCTGACTTTC. This gives the protein CASSPVRPYRQGNPGSGANVLTF.

The chain joins TRBV29-1 to TRBJ2-7; possible D gene TRBD1, 6 bases. Trimming left V 8 bases short and J 9 bases short, with 17 bases between. The CDR3 sequence is 11 residues long. Germline assignment: CDR1 SQVTM and CDR2 ANQGSEA. CDR3: CSLGFRTAQYF. The CDR3 coding sequence is TGCAGCTTAGGATTTAGGACAGCGCAGTACTTC.

The J gene is TRBJ1-1, the V gene TRBV11-2; D is ambiguous. The V and J ends lost 2 bases and 7 bases respectively, with 8 bases between them. Germline-derived CDR1 and CDR2 are SGHAT and FQNNGV. The CDR3 is made up of 12 amino acids. The CDR3 DNA sequence: TGTGCCAGCAGCTTAATTGAGGGTGAAGCTTTCTTT. Its protein product is CASSLIEGEAFF. Filled out from reference TRBV11-2 and TRBJ1-1, the complete variable domain reads EAGVAQSPRYKIIEKRQSVAFWCNPISGHATLYWYQQILGQGPKLLIQFQNNGVVDDSQLPKDRFSAERLKGVDSTLKIQPAKLEDSAVYLCASSLIEGEAFFGQGTRLTVV.

There are a few counts of this clonotype. The chain has TRBV10-3 and TRBJ2-7; TRBD2 is a possible D gene (6 bases). Trimming cost V 3 bases and J 5 bases, with 23 bases left between them. The CDR3 is 17 residues long. Germline assignment: CDR1 ENHRY and CDR2 SYGVKD. DNA for the CDR3: TGTGCCATCAGTGACGGAGGGAAAATATTTGACAAGGACGAGCAGTACTTC. It specifies CAISDGGKIFDKDEQYF.

This clonotype showed up many times. V and J are TRBV6-2 or TRBV6-3 and TRBJ1-5; D unclear. The CDR3 loop spans 13 amino acids. The V end was cut by 2 bases, the J end by 6 bases, with 8 bases between. CDR1 is MNHEY and CDR2 is SVGEGT in the germline V gene. CDR3 DNA sequence: TGTGCCAGCAGTTACCTCCGGAGTCAGCCCCAGCATTTT. This sequence encodes CASSYLRSQPQHF.

This clonotype appeared a few times. Since no conserved phenylalanine or tryptophan closes the CDR3, a read error is the likely cause. It is unclear where the CDR3 begins or ends on the DNA, so no DNA is shown, and the CDR3 is as TCRdb lists it. V and J are TRBV11-2 and TRBJ1-4; the table's D call of TRBD1 was not tested on the DNA. Germline V CDR1 and CDR2: SGHAT, FQNNGV. The CDR3 numbers 9 amino acids, ends counted. CDR3 in amino acids: CASSLGDKV.

This chain joins TRBV7-9 and TRBJ1-1; tentatively, D is TRBD1 (5 bases). The CDR3 runs to 12 residues. V was pared by 5 bases and J by 10 bases, with 14 bases between. Germline values: CDR1 SEHNR, CDR2 FQNEAQ (reference sequence). CDR3 in amino acids: CASSPPSGGAFF. For the CDR3, the DNA is TGTGCCAGCAGCCCCCCTTCGGGGGGAGCTTTCTTT.

This chain links TRBV20-1 with TRBJ2-7; D not certain. The V gene's germline CDR1 is DFQATT and CDR2 SNEGSKA (reference sequence). V was pared by 0 bases and J by 3 bases, with 12 bases between. The CDR3 spans 14 residues. CDR3 nucleotide sequence: TGCAGTGCTAGAGATCCTGGGCGAGACTACGAGCAGTACTTC. Protein sequence: CSARDPGRDYEQYF.

This clonotype showed up many times. V is TRBV20-1 and J is TRBJ1-2; D possibly corresponds to TRBD1 (5 bases). This CDR3 comprises 13 residues. The germline V and J ends were trimmed by 8 bases and 3 bases, with 16 bases remaining between them. Looked up from germline, CDR1 is DFQATT and CDR2 is SNEGSKA (reference sequence). CDR3 in amino acids: CSSPGRQHYGYTF. DNA for the CDR3: TGCAGTTCCCCTGGGAGACAGCACTATGGCTACACCTTC.

The chain is built from TRBV20-1 and TRBJ1-3; perhaps TRBD1 as D (6 bases). The CDR3 consists of 14 residues. Trimming cost V 4 bases and J 7 bases, with 17 bases left between them. From germline, CDR1 is DFQATT and CDR2 SNEGSKA (reference sequence). CDR3 in amino acids: CSATTSRGKNTIYF. CDR3 DNA: TGCAGTGCTACGACCTCCAGGGGCAAGAACACCATATATTTT.

This clonotype came up many times. The chain is built from TRBV29-1 and TRBJ1-1; D gene uncertain. Germline CDR1 SQVTM, CDR2 ANQGSEA. The V and J ends lost 3 bases and 1 base respectively, with 6 bases between them. This CDR3 has 12 amino acids. The DNA of the CDR3 is TGCAGCGTTGACGAACCGAACACTGAAGCTTTCTTT. As protein: CSVDEPNTEAFF. The full variable domain, its missing parts supplied by reference TRBV29-1 and TRBJ1-1, is SAVISQKPSRDICQRGTSLTIQCQVDSQVTMMFWYRQQPGQSLTLIATANQGSEATYESGFVIDKFPISRPNLTFSTLTVSNMSPEDSSIYLCSVDEPNTEAFFGQGTRLTVV.

This clonotype was found many times. V gene TRBV7-9 combines with J gene TRBJ1-2, with TRBD1 matching 11 bases. The CDR3 loop spans 16 amino acids. V lost 4 bases, J lost 7 bases, and 11 bases stayed unmatched. CDR1 is SEHNR, CDR2 FQNEAQ, per germline (reference sequence). This CDR3 is CASSSTGTGGSGGYTF. CDR3 nucleotides: TGTGCCAGCAGCTCAACCGGGACAGGGGGGTCGGGTGGCTACACCTTC.

The chain recombines TRBV15 with TRBJ1-3; D call uncertain. The CDR3 contains 16 residues. Trimming cost V 0 bases and J 0 bases, with 9 bases left between them. Germline V gives CDR1 LNHNV, CDR2 YYDKDF (reference sequence). CDR3 sequence (DNA): TGTGCCACCAGCAGAGATGCGGACCCCTCTGGAAACACCATATATTTT. Its protein is CATSRDADPSGNTIYF.

This clonotype occurred many times. This sequence joins TRBV7-2 and TRBJ2-5; TRBD2 is a possible D gene (6 bases). Trimming took off 6 bases at V and 1 base at J, with 12 bases between the two ends. CDR1 and CDR2 (germline): SGHTA, FQGNSA. The CDR3 runs 14 residues. The CDR3 nucleotides read TGTGCCAGCAGACCCTACGGGGGCCAAGAGACCCAGTACTTC. Its translation is CASRPYGGQETQYF.

This chain connects TRBV7-9 to TRBJ2-5; D is unclear. CDR3 length: 14 residues. Germline-derived CDR1 and CDR2 are SEHNR and FQNEAQ (reference sequence). The V end was cut by 1 base, the J end by 9 bases, with 15 bases between. DNA for the CDR3: TGTGCCAGCAGCTTAGGAGGTAGCAATCAGCCCCAGTACTTC. This encodes CASSLGGSNQPQYF.

This clonotype was recorded many times. The genes are TRBV2 and TRBJ2-7, with 11 positions matching TRBD2. CDR1 and CDR2 from the germline V gene are SNHLY and FYNNEI. Germline trimming cut 10 bases from V and 3 bases from J; bases unmatched to any gene: 8. The CDR3 has 14 amino acids. The CDR3 bases are TGTGCCATACAGCATAGCGGGAGGGTCTACGAGCAGTACTTC. Its translation: CAIQHSGRVYEQYF.

The chain is built from TRBV6-1 and TRBJ2-5; D might be TRBD2 (7 bases). Germline V lookup: CDR1 MNHNS, CDR2 SASEGT. V was cut by 11 bases and J by 0 bases, with 16 bases left in between. CDR3 size: 14 residues. CDR3 amino acids: CASARGGYQETQYF. In DNA form, the CDR3 reads TGTGCCTCAGCGAGGGGGGGATACCAAGAGACCCAGTACTTC.

This clonotype has more than one count but fewer than ten. The rearrangement uses TRBV7-9 and TRBJ2-7; TRBD2 might be the D (6 bases). The CDR3 is 14 amino acids. V shed 7 bases and J shed 3 bases, with 16 bases lying between them. Germline lookup yields CDR1 SEHNR and CDR2 FQNEAQ (reference sequence). The CDR3 nucleotides read TGTGCCAGCAAGCTTCCCGGGGGAGGCTACGAGCAGTACTTC. It encodes CASKLPGGGYEQYF.

The genes are TRBV20-1 and TRBJ1-3, with D possibly being TRBD1 (6 bases). Trimming shortened V by 1 base and J by 4 bases, and 11 bases separated the two germline ends. In germline, CDR1 is DFQATT, CDR2 SNEGSKA (reference sequence). The CDR3 totals 14 residues. The CDR3 coding sequence is TGCAGTGCTAGAGCGCCGGACAGCGGAAACACCATATATTTT. Residues: CSARAPDSGNTIYF.

The chain joins TRBV7-3 to TRBJ2-2; D may be TRBD1 or TRBD2 (5 bases each). Germline V gene data show CDR1 as SGHTA and CDR2 as FQGTGA. The CDR3 loop spans 15 amino acids. Trimming removed 6 bases from V and 0 bases from J, with 11 bases in between. In DNA form, the CDR3 reads TGTGCCAGCAGTCGGGACCGGACGAACACCGGGGAGCTGTTTTTT. This codes for CASSRDRTNTGELFF.

This clonotype was seen at least ten times. The chain uses TRBV19 and TRBJ1-1; D is undetermined. This CDR3 is built from 15 residues. Germline V lookup: CDR1 LNHDA, CDR2 SQIVND (reference sequence). V shed 0 bases and J shed 1 base, with 9 bases lying between them. CDR3 sequence reads: CASSIEPNGNTEAFF. The CDR3 DNA reads TGTGCCAGTAGTATAGAACCCAACGGGAACACTGAAGCTTTCTTT.

This clonotype was recorded a few times. The V and J genes are TRBV14 and TRBJ2-5, with TRBD2 as a possible D gene (6 bases). V was clipped by 1 base and J by 7 bases, with 10 bases between them. The CDR3 is 13 amino acids. Per the germline V gene, CDR1 is SGHDN and CDR2 is FVKESK. CDR3 bases: TGTGCCAGCAGCCAAGGGAGGGGTGCGACCCAGTACTTC. Translation gives CASSQGRGATQYF.

The chain recombines TRBV25-1 with TRBJ1-4; D is possibly TRBD1 (6 bases). Trimming stripped 8 bases from V and 8 bases from J, with 15 bases between. Germline-derived CDR1 and CDR2 are MGHDK and SYGVNS. CDR3 length equals 13 residues. CDR3 sequence: CASERGYGEKLFF. The CDR3 DNA is TGTGCCAGCGAAAGGGGGTATGGGGAAAAACTGTTTTTT.

The sample holds a few counts of this clonotype. This chain connects TRBV20-1 to TRBJ2-5; the D call may be TRBD1 or TRBD2 (5 bases each). V gave up 4 bases and J gave up 2 bases, with 14 bases separating them. The germline gives CDR1 DFQATT, CDR2 SNEGSKA (reference sequence). The CDR3 extends over 14 amino acids. The CDR3 DNA reads TGCAGTGCTACCCCAGGGAGCGAACAAGAGACCCAGTACTTC. This codes for CSATPGSEQETQYF.

The V and J genes are TRBV7-2 and TRBJ2-5; D gene unclear. The length of the CDR3 is 14 residues. V was cut by 4 bases and J by 2 bases, with 11 bases left in between. Germline V gene sequence: CDR1 SGHTA, CDR2 FQGNSA. The DNA for the CDR3 is TGTGCCAGCAGCTCCTCCATGGTGCAAGAGACCCAGTACTTC. Translating gives CASSSSMVQETQYF.

This chain uses TRBV6-5 with TRBJ1-2; TRBD1 aligns across 8 bases. J lost 4 bases, V lost 5 bases, and 15 bases had no gene match. Germline-derived CDR1 and CDR2 are MNHEY and SVGAGI. The CDR3 loop spans 17 amino acids. The CDR3 DNA reads as TGTGCCAGCAGTCTCGGACAGGGCCGAACAAGGGCCTATGGCTACACCTTC. Its protein is CASSLGQGRTRAYGYTF.